Sequencing of this TCR beta chain was carried out in a study of blood T cell repertoires in COVID-19 (dated by TCRdb to between 2020 and 2021). Describing the broader study: Samples covering the acute and convalescent phases of COVID-19 were provided by collaborators in the United States, Italy and Spain. The prospective study material was composed of cDNA or gDNA derived from T cells, B-cell-depleted T cells, or PBMCs. The dataset comprised deeply sampled blood TCRbeta repertoires from subjects exposed to, actively infected with, or recovered from COVID-19. The repertoires were made available in a free public database intended to serve as a resource for research on the immune response to SARS-CoV-2. The samples were drawn from the first 160 participants of the ongoing ImmuneRACE study and from 950 to 1,500 subjects provided by 6 global collaborators. Sample metadata almost always included a de-identified subject ID, COVID-19 status, age in years and sex. Where available, HLA class I and class II types were obtained from metadata supplied by the sample provider rather than from assay-based typing.

Collaborating institutions collected whole blood in K2EDTA tubes following their own protocols. For TCRbeta analysis, collaborators shipped samples in one of three forms: frozen whole blood, isolated PBMCs, or DNA extracted from either of those sample types. The investigation overall reported the following: The quantity of clinical and demographic metadata differed by source and by participant and was supplied without curation.

For this clone: Its binding antigen is unknown. Base qualities are missing; no much larger clone stands one base away.

TCRbeta CDR3 regions were amplified from genomic DNA using the immunoSEQ Assay, a bias-controlled multiplex PCR. As for how the authors treated the data: The number of nucleated cells in each sample was estimated from the amplification of reference gene primers within the assay. To quantify the absolute abundance of each unique TCRbeta CDR3 rearrangement, sequence reads were collapsed and filtered. For each sample, productive Simpson clonality was calculated by taking the square root of Simpson's diversity index across productive rearrangements. TCRdb re-hosts the immuneACCESS table, in-frame sequences only. Its copies lack some clones; in the studies checked, an unresolved V gene accounts for under half of them, and the cause for the rest is not known. Clone size and V and J calls were adopted from that table, with D and trimming inferred from the DNA. Across this sample there are some 48,000 clones, with approximately 84% seen only once. The ten largest account for approximately 2.5% of the sample.

This receptor was identified in a man in his forties or fifties with acute or convalescent COVID-19. The sample comprised peripheral blood.

The encoded CDR3 is CASSMWPDTQYF. The DNA sequence is as follows: TGTGCCAGTAGTATGTGGCCAGATACGCAGTATTTT. The rearranged segments are TRBV19 and TRBJ2-3; there is no confident call for the D gene. The germline V gene (reference sequence) sets CDR1 to LNHDA and CDR2 to SQIVND. A distance of 5 bases separates the germline ends of V and J, which lose 3 bases and 4 bases respectively. Reading from cysteine to phenylalanine, the CDR3 counts 12 amino acids. The retained sequence is limited to the CDR3, 36 bases, with the frame set at the first base.